These T cell receptor beta chains were read from a single sample in a study of blood T cell repertoires in COVID-19. Measured with immunoSEQ multiplex PCR; TCRdb has only the in-frame clones, and not every one. The sample shows approximately 75,000 clones, 75% to 90% of them seen only once. Sequencing was done on a sample of peripheral blood. These receptors were taken from a man in his forties or fifties with COVID-19, enrolled during active disease. Each CDR3 is given with its conserved first and last residue. Clone size is stated in some rows and not others, as once, few, many or a class when expanded.

J gene	V gene	clone size	CDR3 protein
TRBJ1-2	TRBV9	.	CASSTTDQANSNYGYTF
TRBJ1-6	TRBV5-6	.	CASSLDAPGRNNSPLHF
TRBJ1-1	TRBV27	.	CASCPGGQMNTEAFF
TRBJ2-7	TRBV24-1	.	CATSDSQPSMQGAYEQYF
TRBJ1-3	TRBV28	.	CASSLQGRGGRNTIYF
TRBJ2-2	TRBV6-2/TRBV6-3	.	CASSPPPGLAGGGVGELFF
TRBJ2-1	TRBV20-1	.	CSAMLREQFF
TRBJ1-3	TRBV7-8	.	CASSYSSGNTIYF
TRBJ2-3	TRBV5-6	medium-sized	CASSLAAGMTDTQYF
TRBJ1-1	TRBV6-5	.	CASRVTRGLTEAFF